The T cell receptor (beta chain) described here comes from a study of cytomegalovirus exposure and HLA in healthy donors. The overall study: Unique TCR beta sequences numbering some 110 million came from 150 million to 200 million T cells in an earlier analysis. Study-level results: A later analysis linked fewer than 20,000 TCR beta sequences to HLA alleles at 0.05 false discovery rate. Some public TCRs appeared in many individuals, while most sequences were rare. Under in vitro conditions, a few CMV-associated chains were confirmed as specific for CMV antigens.

This CDR3 is built from 15 residues. Germline V gives CDR1 SGHTA, CDR2 FQGNSA. V shed 5 bases and J 4 bases; nucleotides not matched to a gene: 7. In the case of this clone: The antigen remains unidentified.

This PCR relied on a set of 60 Vbeta primers and 13 Jbeta primers. Measured with immunoSEQ multiplex PCR; TCRdb has only the in-frame clones, and not every one. The sample lists 70,000 to 80,000 clones; approximately 80% were seen once. Sequenced input: PBMCs. The V gene is TRBV7-2, the J gene TRBJ1-3, with TRBD1 matching 8 bases. The TCR originated in a woman aged 40-49 years in good health and CMV-seropositive. The CDR3 nucleotides read TGTGCCAGCAGCACTCGGACAGGGTCGGGAAACACCATATATTTT. This sequence encodes CASSTRTGSGNTIYF. Full variable domain (rest looked up from reference TRBV7-2 and TRBJ1-3): GAGVSQSPSNKVTEKGKDVELRCDPISGHTALYWYRQSLGQGLEFLIYFQGNSAPDKSGLPSDRFSAERTGGSVSTLTIQRTQQEDSAVYLCASSTRTGSGNTIYFGEGSWLTVV.